A single sample is the source of the 25 T cell receptor beta chains below, sequenced in a study of T-cell memory formation after mild COVID-19. TCRdb recomputed calls from the 5' RACE reads with MiXCR, one row per CDR3 protein. In the table there are 250,000 to 300,000 distinct CDR3 sequences, roughly 8.2% of which are singletons. The sequencing input was PBMCs or a T cell subset sorted from them (not recorded which). The receptors originated from a man younger than 35 who had mild COVID-19 (a few samples of this study predate the infection). Cell type and time point are not known.

The sample holds a few counts of this clonotype. The rearrangement joins TRBV5-1 to TRBJ2-7; weak D call: TRBD1 (6 bases). Germline lookup yields CDR1 SGHRS and CDR2 YFSETQ. The V end was cut by 0 bases, the J end by 6 bases, with 10 bases between. CDR3 length: 13 residues. The CDR3 DNA reads as TGCGCCAGCAGCTTGGATGTAGGGGGCGAGCAGTACGTC. Protein sequence: CASSLDVGGEQYV.

The genes are TRBV5-4 and TRBJ2-5, with 8 nucleotides matching TRBD1. The CDR3 loop spans 16 amino acids. The germline CDR1 and CDR2 sequences are SGHNT and YYREEE (reference sequence). Trimming cost V 4 bases and J 5 bases; bases outside gene matches: 13. CDR3 nucleotide sequence: TGTGCCAGCAGCCCCGGGGGACAGGTATTGCGGGAGACCCAGTACTTC. Translated, it gives CASSPGGQVLRETQYF.

This clonotype was counted ten times or more. The chain combines TRBV7-2 with TRBJ2-5; D not resolved. Germline V gives CDR1 SGHTA, CDR2 FQGNSA. The CDR3 loop spans 12 amino acids. V was cut by 1 base and J by 5 bases, with 5 bases left in between. The CDR3 nucleotides are TGTGCCAGCAGCTTAGGGCGGGAGACCCAGTACTTC. Its translation is CASSLGRETQYF.

The J gene is TRBJ1-1, the V gene TRBV4-3; 9 bases line up with TRBD1. This CDR3 is built from 16 residues. The germline V gene has CDR1 LGHNA and CDR2 YSLEER. J gave up 4 bases and V 4 bases, and 10 bases lay outside the gene matches. The CDR3 loop reads CASSPHRGQTSTEAFF. The CDR3, as DNA: TGCGCCAGCAGCCCTCACAGGGGGCAGACAAGCACTGAAGCTTTCTTT.

V gene TRBV20-1 combines with J gene TRBJ1-1, with 7 positions matching TRBD1. CDR3 length: 13 residues. V lost 4 bases, J lost 1 base, and 3 bases stayed unmatched. CDR1 and CDR2 from the germline V gene are DFQATT and SNEGSKA (reference sequence). CDR3 sequence: CSAMGQRNTEAFF. As DNA, the CDR3 is TGCAGTGCTATGGGACAGAGGAACACTGAAGCTTTCTTT.

The rearrangement links TRBV7-2 to TRBJ1-2; D is unclear. Germline assignment: CDR1 SGHTA and CDR2 FQGNSA. Trimming took 5 bases from V and 8 from J, leaving 15 bases between them. The CDR3 contains 13 residues. CDR3 residues: CASSRRFGPGYTF. The CDR3 DNA is TGTGCCAGCAGCCGGCGGTTCGGGCCCGGCTACACCTTC.

This clonotype was found a few times. The CDR3 loop reads CASSQEVGLAGVETQYF. The CDR3 nucleotides read TGCGCCAGCAGCCAAGAGGTGGGCCTAGCGGGGGTGGAGACCCAGTACTTC. V usage is TRBV4-3 and J usage is TRBJ2-5, with TRBD2 matching 10 bases. The CDR3 consists of 17 residues. Trimming cost V 0 bases and J 5 bases; bases outside gene matches: 9. Germline CDR1 is LGHNA and CDR2 is YSLEER.

The chain joins TRBV7-9 to TRBJ2-1, with a weak D call TRBD2 (5 bases). Germline V gene lookup returns CDR1 SEHNR and CDR2 FQNEAQ (reference sequence). Trimming pared 0 bases from V and 8 bases from J, leaving 8 bases between. The CDR3 sequence is 13 residues long. CDR3 coding DNA: TGTGCCAGCAGCTTAGCTTCGGGGTATGAGCAGTTCTTC. Translated, it gives CASSLASGYEQFF.

This clonotype was detected only a few times. J is TRBJ2-7 and V is TRBV5-1, with a weak D call TRBD2 (6 bases). This CDR3 has 19 amino acids. Trimming shortened V by 4 bases and J by 0 bases, and 26 bases separated the two germline ends. Germline V gene lookup returns CDR1 SGHRS and CDR2 YFSETQ. This CDR3 is CASSLGTPNNPPVSYEQYF. DNA for the CDR3: TGCGCCAGCAGCCTCGGGACTCCCAATAACCCACCCGTCTCCTACGAGCAGTACTTC.

CDR3 loop: CASSQDTGLGETQYF. The DNA for the CDR3 is TGTGCCAGCAGCCAGGATACGGGCCTAGGAGAGACCCAGTACTTC. The chain carries TRBV14 and TRBJ2-5; D unresolved. This CDR3 is 15 amino acids long. Per the germline V gene, CDR1 is SGHDN and CDR2 is FVKESK. Trimming took off 3 bases at V and 4 bases at J, with 15 bases between the two ends.

This clonotype was detected only a few times. V gene TRBV9 combines with J gene TRBJ2-5; D remains unclear. Germline CDR1 and CDR2: SGDLS and YYNGEE. Trimming shortened V by 1 base and J by 2 bases, and 9 bases separated the two germline ends. The CDR3 has 14 amino acids. The CDR3 coding sequence is TGTGCCAGCAGCGTATATGGGCTTCAAGAGACCCAGTACTTC. Protein product: CASSVYGLQETQYF.

At least ten counts were recorded for this clonotype. The chain recombines TRBV12-3 or TRBV12-4 with TRBJ2-7; D is unclear. The CDR3 covers 12 residues. The V and J ends lost 1 base and 6 bases respectively, with 7 bases between them. CDR3 region: CASSLGGAEQYF. DNA for the CDR3: TGTGCCAGCAGTTTAGGGGGTGCCGAGCAGTACTTC.

This clonotype was observed at least ten times. The chain uses TRBV6-5 and TRBJ2-1; a weak D match, TRBD1 (6 bases). Germline lookup yields CDR1 MNHEY and CDR2 SVGAGI. Trimming cost V 5 bases and J 5 bases, with 13 bases left between them. The CDR3 runs 14 residues. DNA of the CDR3: TGTGCCAGCAGTCTCAGACAGGACAACAATGAGCAGTTCTTC. Amino acid sequence: CASSLRQDNNEQFF.

This clonotype was seen many times. In nucleotides, the CDR3 is TGTGCCAGCAGCACCACCGGGACAATAGATACGCAGTATTTT. It is translated as CASSTTGTIDTQYF. The rearrangement links TRBV7-3 to TRBJ2-3; perhaps TRBD1 as D (6 bases). The V end lost 5 bases, the J end lost 5 bases, and 14 bases lay between the germline ends. CDR3 length equals 14 residues. CDR1 SGHTA and CDR2 FQGTGA come from the germline V gene.

This chain uses TRBV5-4 with TRBJ2-2; 7 nucleotides agree with TRBD1. Germline CDR1 reads SGHNT; CDR2 reads YYREEE (reference sequence). The CDR3 sequence is 16 residues long. V shed 4 bases, J shed 0 bases, and the junction held 6 bases outside the gene matches. CDR3: CASSGTTGSNTGELFF. DNA of the CDR3: TGTGCCAGCAGCGGGACGACAGGGTCGAACACCGGGGAGCTGTTTTTT.

This clonotype was detected many times. J is TRBJ2-3 and V is TRBV29-1; D is unclear. Germline values: CDR1 SQVTM, CDR2 ANQGSEA. Between the trimmed V and J ends, which lost 8 bases and 6 bases, there was a span of 12 bases. The CDR3 extends over 11 amino acids. The CDR3 here is CSSEGLDTQYF. In DNA, the CDR3 is TGCAGCTCAGAAGGTTTGGATACGCAGTATTTT.

This clonotype has more than one count but fewer than ten. V and J are TRBV5-1 and TRBJ1-2; the match to TRBD1 covers 9 bases. J gave up 6 bases and V 0 bases, and 9 bases lay outside the gene matches. This CDR3 has 16 residues. CDR1 and CDR2 from the germline V gene are SGHRS and YFSETQ. DNA for the CDR3: TGCGCCAGCAGCTTGGGAAAAGGGACAGGGAAAAATGGCTACACCTTC. Amino acids: CASSLGKGTGKNGYTF.

The gene calls are TRBV7-3 and TRBJ2-1; D is possibly TRBD2 (7 bases). The CDR3 extends over 14 amino acids. The germline V gene has CDR1 SGHTA and CDR2 FQGTGA. The V end was cut by 5 bases, the J end by 9 bases, with 17 bases between. The CDR3 region has the DNA TGTGCCAGCAGCCAGGGCGGGGGCTATGCTGAGCAGTTCTTC. It encodes CASSQGGGYAEQFF.

The table lists this clonotype with a few counts. The rearrangement joins TRBV4-2 to TRBJ1-2, with D unclear. The CDR3 spans 12 residues. V was shortened by 4 bases and J by 8 bases, with 11 bases between the two germline ends. The germline V gene has CDR1 LGHNA and CDR2 YNFKEQ. The CDR3 is CASSPPTGGYTF. DNA for the CDR3: TGTGCCAGCAGCCCCCCCACCGGGGGCTACACCTTC.

This clonotype was seen a handful of times. V usage is TRBV7-2 and J usage is TRBJ2-5; D unclear. The germline V gene encodes CDR1 SGHTA and CDR2 FQGNSA. V was trimmed by 5 bases and J by 2 bases, leaving 15 bases between them. The CDR3 loop spans 15 amino acids. The CDR3 reads CASSTRTEPQETQYF. For the CDR3, the DNA is TGTGCCAGCAGCACCAGGACCGAGCCTCAAGAGACCCAGTACTTC.

V and J are TRBV21-1 and TRBJ2-7; the table's D call TRBD1 went unverified against the DNA. TRBV21-1 is classified as a pseudogene. The CDR3 covers 16 residues. The CDR3 is CASSLRQDRSSYEQYV. In DNA, the CDR3 is TGTGCCAGCAGCCTTCGACAGGACAGGAGCTCCTACGAGCAGTACGTC.

This clonotype has at least ten counts. The chain couples TRBV13 to TRBJ2-3; a possible D gene is TRBD2 (5 bases). Germline-derived CDR1 and CDR2 are PRHDT and FYEKMQ (reference sequence). This CDR3 region has 16 residues. Trimming stripped 5 bases from V and 2 bases from J, with 17 bases between. The CDR3 nucleotides read TGTGCCAGCAGCCCCCTCCGGGAAACCACCACAGATACGCAGTATTTT. Protein: CASSPLRETTTDTQYF. The full variable domain, with the rest looked up from reference TRBV13 and TRBJ2-3, is AAGVIQSPRHLIKEKRETATLKCYPIPRHDTVYWYQQGPGQDPQFLISFYEKMQSDKGSIPDRFSAQQFSDYHSELNMSSLELGDSALYFCASSPLRETTTDTQYFGPGTRLTVL.

This clonotype was seen a handful of times. This chain connects TRBV6-4 to TRBJ2-5; TRBD1 or TRBD2 may be the D gene (6 bases each). Trimming left V 3 bases short and J 7 bases short, with 15 bases between. The CDR3 loop spans 14 amino acids. Germline CDR1 and CDR2: MRHNA and SNTAGT. The CDR3 bases are TGTGCCAGCAGTGAAGAGGGGGGAATCGGGACCCAGTACTTC. Protein product: CASSEEGGIGTQYF.

The chain has TRBV7-6 and TRBJ1-1, with D hard to call. This CDR3 contains 14 residues. Trimming pared 5 bases from V and 5 bases from J, leaving 15 bases between. The germline CDR1 and CDR2 sequences are SGHVS and FNYEAQ. The CDR3 nucleotides read TGTGCCAGCAGCCAAGGACCGGCTGGGACTGAAGCTTTCTTT. It encodes CASSQGPAGTEAFF.

V usage is TRBV7-3 and J usage is TRBJ2-1, with 9 bases lining up with TRBD2. J lost 5 bases, V lost 5 bases, and 4 bases had no gene match. The CDR3 contains 14 residues. In germline, CDR1 is SGHTA, CDR2 FQGTGA. This chain's CDR3 is CASSPGTSNNEQFF. CDR3 sequence (DNA): TGTGCCAGCAGCCCCGGGACTAGCAACAATGAGCAGTTCTTC.